The 5 T cell receptor beta chains below all came from one sample that was sequenced in a study of blood T cell repertoires in COVID-19 (TCRdb year 2020). Preparation of the library involved the immunoSEQ multiplex PCR assay. TCRdb provides this immuneACCESS table in a form limited to in-frame rearrangements. Some clones are lacking; in checked studies, under half of them reflect an unresolved V gene, and why the rest are absent is not known. The sample contains approximately 150,000 clones, about 87% of them found a single time. Together, the top ten hold 1.5% to 2% of the sample. The sequenced material came from peripheral blood. These receptors were obtained from a woman aged 45-59 years with acute or convalescent COVID-19.

J is TRBJ2-7 and V is TRBV2, with D maybe TRBD1 (6 bases). CDR3 size: 14 residues. Deletions cut 3 bases from V and 5 bases from J, with 14 bases between. Germline V CDR1 and CDR2: SNHLY, FYNNEI. The CDR3 DNA is TGTGCCAGCAGTGAGACGGGACATTGGGACGAGCAGTACTTC. Encoded protein: CASSETGHWDEQYF.

This clone came up a few times. The chain couples TRBV24-1 to TRBJ1-1, with D uncertain. The germline gives CDR1 KGHDR, CDR2 SFDVKD. This CDR3 spans 13 amino acids. Trimming took 4 bases from V and 0 from J, leaving 5 bases between them. The CDR3 DNA is TGTGCCACCAGTGACACTATGAACACTGAAGCTTTCTTT. As protein: CATSDTMNTEAFF.

The V call is TRBV2, the J call TRBJ1-1; D remains unclear. The V gene lost 8 bases and the J gene lost 0 bases, with 13 bases spanning the gap. This CDR3 is 14 amino acids long. The germline gives CDR1 SNHLY, CDR2 FYNNEI. The CDR3 DNA reads TGTGCCAGCGCCCACCGCACTTTGAACACTGAAGCTTTCTTT. Translated: CASAHRTLNTEAFF.

The rearrangement joins TRBV14 to TRBJ1-2, with D uncertain. Germline CDR1 is SGHDN and CDR2 is FVKESK. The CDR3 loop spans 13 amino acids. Trimming shortened V by 0 bases and J by 4 bases, and 6 bases separated the two germline ends. The CDR3 DNA is TGTGCCAGCAGCCAAGACACATCCTATGGCTACACCTTC. This encodes CASSQDTSYGYTF.

The CDR3 is CASTPSGYGYTF. CDR3 sequence (DNA): TGTGCCAGCACCCCCTCAGGTTATGGCTACACCTTC. The chain employs TRBV28 and TRBJ1-2; D ambiguous. This CDR3 is 12 amino acids long. Between the trimmed V and J ends, which lost 7 bases and 5 bases, there was a span of 11 bases. Germline V gene sequence: CDR1 MDHEN, CDR2 SYDVKM.